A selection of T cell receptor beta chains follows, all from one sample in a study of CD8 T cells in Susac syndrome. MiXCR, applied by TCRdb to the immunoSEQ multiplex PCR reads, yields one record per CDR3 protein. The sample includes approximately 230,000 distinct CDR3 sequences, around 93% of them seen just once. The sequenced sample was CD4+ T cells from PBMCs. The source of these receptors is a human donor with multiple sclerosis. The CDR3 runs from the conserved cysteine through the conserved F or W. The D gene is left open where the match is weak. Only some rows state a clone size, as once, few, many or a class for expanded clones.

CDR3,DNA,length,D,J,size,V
CASSNSAPTGELFF,TGTGCCAGCTCTAATTCCGCGCCCACCGGGGAGCTGTTTTTT,14,.,TRBJ2-2,.,TRBV18
CASSLTIPVGGQFF,TGTGCCAGCAGTCTCACAATCCCAGTGGGTGGGCAGTTCTTC,14,.,TRBJ2-1,.,TRBV28
CSARTGGQNIQYF,TGCAGTGCTCGGACAGGGGGCCAAAACATTCAGTACTTC,13,TRBD1,TRBJ2-4,.,TRBV20-1
CASSARTGGASPLHF,TGTGCCAGCAGCGCAAGAACAGGGGGCGCTTCACCCCTCCACTTT,15,TRBD1,TRBJ1-6,.,TRBV9
CASSWDSLNTGELFF,TGTGCCAGTAGTTGGGACAGCCTAAACACCGGGGAGCTGTTTTTT,15,TRBD1,TRBJ2-2,.,TRBV19
CASSLGSNYGYTF,TGTGCCAGCAGTTTAGGCAGCAACTATGGCTACACCTTC,13,.,TRBJ1-2,.,TRBV28
CASTPQGSSGANVLTF,TGTGCCAGTACCCCCCAAGGATCCTCTGGGGCCAACGTCCTGACTTTC,16,.,TRBJ2-6,.,TRBV19
CASSSDGANEAFF,TGCGCCAGCAGCTCCGACGGAGCAAATGAAGCTTTCTTT,13,.,TRBJ1-1,.,TRBV5-1
CASSPLGGTGGNYGYTF,TGTGCCAGCTCCCCCCTTGGGGGGACAGGGGGCAACTATGGCTACACCTTC,17,TRBD1,TRBJ1-2,.,TRBV18
CASSPPAAPKQFF,TGTGCCAGCTCACCACCGGCAGCCCCAAAGCAGTTCTTC,13,.,TRBJ2-1,.,TRBV18
CASSAGRPGAPHNEQFF,TGTGCCAGCAGCGCAGGTCGCCCGGGGGCCCCGCACAATGAGCAGTTCTTC,17,.,TRBJ2-1,.,TRBV7-9
CASSRTGTSGGFQETQYF,TGCGCCAGCAGCAGGACCGGGACTAGCGGGGGCTTCCAAGAGACCCAGTACTTC,18,TRBD2,TRBJ2-5,.,TRBV5-1
CASSNTANTEAFF,TGTGCCAGTAGTAATACGGCTAACACTGAAGCTTTCTTT,13,.,TRBJ1-1,.,TRBV19
CAISPAGANTGELFF,TGTGCCATCAGTCCGGCGGGGGCTAACACCGGGGAGCTGTTTTTT,15,.,TRBJ2-2,.,TRBV24-1
CSASQASYEQYF,TGCAGTGCTAGCCAGGCCTCCTACGAGCAGTACTTC,12,.,TRBJ2-7,once,TRBV20-1
CASSPRQGTGSGANVLTF,TGTGCCAGCAGTCCAAGACAGGGGACCGGTTCTGGGGCCAACGTCCTGACTTTC,18,TRBD1,TRBJ2-6,.,TRBV6-1
CASSADRGWGETQYF,TGTGCCAGCAGCGCCGACAGGGGGTGGGGGGAGACCCAGTACTTC,15,TRBD1,TRBJ2-5,.,TRBV9
CASSPRQGNTGELFF,TGTGCCAGCAGTCCAAGGCAGGGGAACACCGGGGAGCTGTTTTTT,15,.,TRBJ2-2,few,TRBV28
CASSVTPDQETQYF,TGTGCCAGCAGCGTAACTCCTGACCAAGAGACCCAGTACTTC,14,.,TRBJ2-5,.,TRBV9
CASSFPDRDKNIQYF,TGTGCCAGCAGTTTCCCGGACAGGGACAAAAACATTCAGTACTTC,15,TRBD1,TRBJ2-4,.,TRBV28
CSVLTTGAEYGYTF,TGCAGCGTTCTGACGACAGGGGCAGAATATGGCTACACCTTC,14,TRBD1,TRBJ1-2,once,TRBV29-1
CSARAAARVMGEQYF,TGCAGTGCTAGAGCGGCGGCCAGGGTAATGGGCGAGCAGTACTTC,15,.,TRBJ2-7,.,TRBV20-1
CASSPPGPLSSYEQYF,TGTGCCAGCAGTCCTCCGGGACCCCTGAGCTCCTACGAGCAGTACTTC,16,.,TRBJ2-7,.,TRBV28
CASSQGLGLPNTGELFF,TGTGCCAGCAGCCAAGGTTTGGGATTACCGAACACCGGGGAGCTGTTTTTT,17,.,TRBJ2-2,.,TRBV3-1
CASSRDPAPGTDTQYF,TGTGCCAGCAGTAGGGACCCGGCACCTGGCACAGATACGCAGTATTTT,16,.,TRBJ2-3,once,TRBV5-4
CASSQVDPTEAFF,TGTGCCAGCAGCCAGGTTGACCCCACTGAAGCTTTCTTT,13,.,TRBJ1-1,.,TRBV3-1
CASSSRTGSGNTIYF,TGTGCCAGCAGCTCACGGACGGGTTCTGGAAACACCATATATTTT,15,.,TRBJ1-3,.,TRBV11-2
CASAVDEQYF,TGTGCCAGCGCGGTAGACGAGCAGTACTTC,10,.,TRBJ2-7,.,TRBV18
CASSEFRAGAYEQYF,TGTGCCAGCAGTGAGTTCCGGGCGGGAGCCTACGAGCAGTACTTC,15,TRBD2,TRBJ2-7,.,TRBV6-1
CASSSLQGFDTQYF,TGTGCCAGCAGCTCGTTACAGGGTTTCGATACGCAGTATTTT,14,.,TRBJ2-3,.,TRBV11-2
CASRALADGTDTQYF,TGCGCCAGCAGAGCACTAGCGGACGGCACAGATACGCAGTATTTT,15,TRBD2,TRBJ2-3,.,TRBV5-1
CASSSGPEQYF,TGTGCCAGCAGTTCCGGGCCCGAGCAGTACTTC,11,.,TRBJ2-7,.,TRBV6-6
CASSILGDKQETQYF,TGTGCCAGTAGTATATTGGGGGACAAACAAGAGACCCAGTACTTC,15,.,TRBJ2-5,.,TRBV19
CASSQGGLANSYNEQFF,TGTGCCAGCAGCCAGGGCGGTTTGGCGAACTCCTACAATGAGCAGTTCTTC,17,.,TRBJ2-1,.,TRBV7-9
CASSDRVNTGELFF,TGTGCCAGCAGCGACAGGGTTAACACCGGGGAGCTGTTTTTT,14,TRBD1,TRBJ2-2,.,TRBV5-4
CASSLGGADTGELFF,TGTGCCAGCTCACTCGGGGGCGCAGACACCGGGGAGCTGTTTTTT,15,.,TRBJ2-2,.,TRBV18
CSAKTSGSPTQYF,TGCAGTGCTAAGACTAGCGGGAGCCCTACGCAGTATTTT,13,TRBD2,TRBJ2-3,.,TRBV20-1
CASREPKNTEAFF,TGTGCCAGCAGGGAACCGAAGAACACTGAAGCTTTCTTT,13,.,TRBJ1-1,.,TRBV28
CASSRNRGYEKLFF,TGTGCCAGCAGCCGCAACAGGGGATATGAAAAACTGTTTTTT,14,TRBD1,TRBJ1-4,.,TRBV7-9
CASTQTILPSGELFF,TGTGCCAGTACTCAGACTATCCTTCCGTCCGGGGAGCTGTTTTTT,15,.,TRBJ2-2,.,TRBV19
CASSLESLRTPSTDTQYF,TGCGCCAGCAGCTTGGAGTCTCTAAGAACCCCTAGCACAGATACGCAGTATTTT,18,.,TRBJ2-3,.,TRBV5-1
CASSRPGSDGYTF,TGTGCCAGCAGCCGCCCAGGGTCTGATGGCTACACCTTC,13,.,TRBJ1-2,.,TRBV7-9
CASSLELAGVGGTQYF,TGTGCCAGCAGCTTAGAACTAGCGGGGGTGGGGGGGACCCAGTACTTC,16,TRBD2,TRBJ2-5,.,TRBV7-2
CASGDRAFTYEQYF,TGTGCCAGCGGCGACAGGGCTTTTACCTACGAGCAGTACTTC,14,TRBD1,TRBJ2-7,.,TRBV11-2
CASSVAGAGWDTQYF,TGTGCCAGCAGCGTAGCGGGAGCAGGTTGGGATACGCAGTATTTT,15,.,TRBJ2-3,.,TRBV9
CSAREPRTDGTQYF,TGCAGTGCTAGAGAACCTCGGACGGACGGGACGCAGTACTTC,14,.,TRBJ2-5,once,TRBV20-1
CASSKNRAGNYGYTF,TGTGCCAGCAGCAAAAATCGTGCCGGCAACTATGGCTACACCTTC,15,.,TRBJ1-2,.,TRBV21-1
CASSPRDRLNEQFF,TGTGCCAGCAGCCCCCGGGACCGATTAAATGAGCAGTTCTTC,14,.,TRBJ2-1,.,TRBV11-3
CASSRFPGLRSSKRFF,TGTGCCAGCAGCCGATTTCCGGGACTACGATCAAGCAAACGGTTCTTC,16,TRBD2,TRBJ2-1,.,TRBV11-3
CASSPQGARQPQHF,TGTGCCAGCAGCCCACAGGGGGCAAGGCAGCCCCAGCATTTT,14,TRBD1,TRBJ1-5,once,TRBV7-9
CASSAGPDAGSPLHF,TGTGCCAGCAGCGCCGGCCCCGATGCTGGTTCACCCCTCCACTTT,15,.,TRBJ1-6,.,TRBV9
CSVDPQGQRNTIYF,TGCAGCGTTGATCCTCAGGGGCAGCGAAACACCATATATTTT,14,.,TRBJ1-3,.,TRBV29-1
CSARDSRGGEKLFF,TGCAGTGCTAGAGATTCCAGGGGGGGGGAAAAACTGTTTTTT,14,TRBD1,TRBJ1-4,once,TRBV20-1
CASSSWTGVNMGELFF,TGTGCCAGCAGTTCATGGACAGGGGTTAACATGGGGGAGCTGTTTTTT,16,TRBD1,TRBJ2-2,.,TRBV6-5
CASSYYGDLSQQYF,TGTGCCAGCAGTTACTATGGGGATTTATCCCAGCAGTACTTC,14,.,TRBJ2-7,.,TRBV6-5
CSARLSSGTQYF,TGCAGTGCTAGGCTCAGTTCGGGGACCCAGTACTTC,12,.,TRBJ2-5,.,TRBV20-1
CASTTLVGNTEAFF,TGTGCCAGCACCACCCTGGTAGGGAACACTGAAGCTTTCTTT,14,.,TRBJ1-1,.,TRBV5-6